This T cell receptor beta chain is drawn from a study of cytomegalovirus exposure and HLA in healthy donors. Regarding the study as a whole: 150 to 200 TCR beta chains were listed as cytomegalovirus-associated.

PCR amplification relied on 60 Vbeta primers (plus 13 Jbeta primers). TCRdb keeps only in-frame clones here, not all; method: immunoSEQ multiplex PCR. The sample includes tens of thousands of clones, roughly 76% of them seen just once. Worth noting for this clone: What it recognizes is unknown.

Donors counted as nominally healthy when sampled, yet unrecorded immune exposures were likely. The CDR3 contains 14 residues. Trimming at V came to 6 bases and at J to 0 bases, leaving 3 bases not matched to a gene. The germline V gene encodes CDR1 LNHDA and CDR2 SQIVND (reference sequence). The source material was PBMCs. The clonotype was recovered from a male donor in good health and CMV-seronegative. The V call is TRBV19, the J call TRBJ1-1; 8 nucleotides line up with TRBD1. The CDR3 reads CASRSRGLNTEAFF. The DNA of the CDR3 is TGTGCCAGTAGAAGCAGGGGGCTGAACACTGAAGCTTTCTTT.